The rows below give T cell receptor beta chains drawn from one sample of a study of early T cells in non-severe SARS-CoV-2 infection. TCRdb reprocessed the 5' RACE reads with MiXCR, giving one entry per CDR3 protein. This sample has 35,000 to 40,000 distinct CDR3 sequences; 4.5% to 7.5% occur once, and the top ten carry 7.6%. The sample taken for sequencing was whole blood. These receptor sequences come from an adult who was a healthcare worker with PCR-confirmed SARS-CoV-2 infection or an uninfected control (not recorded which). The CDR3 runs from the conserved cysteine through the conserved F or W. Fields, in order: J gene, clone size, V gene, D gene, CDR3 DNA, CDR3 protein. The D gene is left open where the match is weak. Clone size is given for some rows only: seen once, a few or many times, or a class if the clone is expanded.

TRBJ2-7 | medium-sized | TRBV29-1 | . | TGCAGCGTACTCCGGGACACCTCCTACGAGCAGTACTTC | CSVLRDTSYEQYF
TRBJ2-3 | many | TRBV20-1 | TRBD2 | TGCAGTGCTAGAGATCCCCGGGAGGCCACAGATACGCAGTATTTT | CSARDPREATDTQYF
TRBJ2-5 | few | TRBV19 | TRBD2 | TGTGCCAGTACCGAGGGAGCTAGCGGGAAGAGGGGGACCCAGTACTTC | CASTEGASGKRGTQYF
TRBJ2-2 | many | TRBV4-3 | . | TGCGCCAGCAGCCAGGTGCGGGCCGGGGAGCTGTTTTTT | CASSQVRAGELFF
TRBJ1-1 | . | TRBV6-5 | . | TGTGCCAGCAGTTACGGGGGGACATTGGGCACTGAAGCTTTCTTT | CASSYGGTLGTEAFF
TRBJ2-3 | many | TRBV19 | TRBD1 | TGTGCCAGTAGCCTACGACAGGGGCCAGATACGCAGTATTTT | CASSLRQGPDTQYF
TRBJ1-4 | many | TRBV18 | . | TGTGCCAGCTCACCACAGATGACTTTACCCGCAACTAATGAAAAACTGTTTTTT | CASSPQMTLPATNEKLFF
TRBJ2-3 | once | TRBV5-4 | TRBD2 | TGTGCCAGCAGCTTGTTGACGGGAGGGCCCACAGATACGCAGTATTTT | CASSLLTGGPTDTQYF
TRBJ1-4 | many | TRBV2 | . | TGTGCCAGCAGTGAGGTTCCAAATGAAAAACTGTTTTTT | CASSEVPNEKLFF
TRBJ2-4 | many | TRBV20-1 | . | TGCAGTGCACCATCGCCAGAAGCCTTGGCCAAAAACATTCAGTACTTC | CSAPSPEALAKNIQYF
TRBJ2-1 | many | TRBV6-5 | TRBD2 | TGTGCCAGCAGTCCAGCGGGAGGCTACAATGAGCAGTTCTTC | CASSPAGGYNEQFF
TRBJ1-3 | many | TRBV20-1 | . | TGCAGTGCTAGACCTCCGGGACGGCGACCACCATACTCTGGAAACACCATATATTTT | CSARPPGRRPPYSGNTIYF
TRBJ1-3 | many | TRBV4-3 | . | TGCGCCAGCAGCCAAGAAGTCAGGGGCTCTGGAAACACCATATATTTT | CASSQEVRGSGNTIYF
TRBJ2-7 | few | TRBV5-1 | . | TGCGCCAGCAGCTTGGCCGGAGGCAGCTACGAGCAGTACTTC | CASSLAGGSYEQYF
TRBJ1-2 | many | TRBV30 | . | TGTGCCTGGACCACGGGAGATTATGGCTACACCTTC | CAWTTGDYGYTF
TRBJ1-4 | many | TRBV2 | . | TGTGCCAGCAGACGTAGGACAGTTTACGAAAAACTGTTTTTT | CASRRRTVYEKLFF
TRBJ2-3 | . | TRBV15 | . | TGTGCCACCAGCAGGGGGGGCGGGGCGGATACGCAGTATTTT | CATSRGGGADTQYF
TRBJ1-2 | many | TRBV2 | TRBD1 | TGTGCCAGCAGTGCACAGGGGAGCTATGGCTACACCTTC | CASSAQGSYGYTF
TRBJ1-2 | many | TRBV10-3 | . | TGTGCCATCAGTGAGTCCGGTCTGGGCGTCCCCAACTATGGCTACACCTTC | CAISESGLGVPNYGYTF
TRBJ2-1 | many | TRBV18 | TRBD1 | TGTGCCAGCTCACCACCGGGACAGGGTGACAATGAGCAGTTCTTC | CASSPPGQGDNEQFF
TRBJ1-5 | few | TRBV28 | TRBD1 | TGTGCCAGCAGTTTAACAGGGGCGCTTGGGGATCAGCCCCAGCATTTT | CASSLTGALGDQPQHF
TRBJ1-1 | many | TRBV10-1 | TRBD1 | TGCGCCAGCAGTGAATTTGACAGGGGGAGAGGCACTGAAGCTTTCTTT | CASSEFDRGRGTEAFF
TRBJ2-3 | many | TRBV5-1 | . | TGCGCCAGCAGCTCCGCCGGTGGGGGAGATACGCAGTATTTT | CASSSAGGGDTQYF
TRBJ2-6 | many | TRBV6-4 | . | TGTGCCAGCAGTGAGGGGTCTGGGGCCAACGTCCTGACTTTC | CASSEGSGANVLTF
TRBJ1-5 | many | TRBV12-3/TRBV12-4 | TRBD1 | TGTGCCAGCACCCTCACAGGGGCCACGGGACAGCCCCAGCATTTT | CASTLTGATGQPQHF
TRBJ2-1 | many | TRBV3-1 | TRBD2 | TGTGCCAGCAGCCCCGACGGGCGGGGGAGAAATGAGCAGTTCTTC | CASSPDGRGRNEQFF
TRBJ2-3 | many | TRBV5-6 | . | TGTGCCAGCAGCCCCACAGGGAGGGCCACCGCAGATACGCAGTATTTT | CASSPTGRATADTQYF
TRBJ2-5 | medium-sized | TRBV19 | . | TGTGCCAGTAGTCAGGGGGGAGGAGAGACCCAGTACTTC | CASSQGGGETQYF
TRBJ2-5 | many | TRBV11-2 | TRBD2 | TGTGCCAGCAGCTTAGGCTTAATCCCGTACTCCGGGACTAGCGGAGAGACCCAGTACTTC | CASSLGLIPYSGTSGETQYF
TRBJ1-1 | many | TRBV29-1 | TRBD1 | TGCAGCGTAGACAGGGCCATAAACACTGAAGCTTTCTTT | CSVDRAINTEAFF
TRBJ1-1 | many | TRBV15 | . | TGTGCCACCAGCACCCGGGCAAAGAGGGTGAACACTGAAGCTTTCTTT | CATSTRAKRVNTEAFF
TRBJ2-5 | many | TRBV18 | . | TGTGCCAGCAAACCCACCGTCGGAGGCCAAGAGACCCAGTACTTC | CASKPTVGGQETQYF
TRBJ1-5 | few | TRBV6-2/TRBV6-3 | . | TGTGCCAGCAGTCCTCGGCCTCCGGGGGTTAGGAGCAATCAGCCCCAGCATTTT | CASSPRPPGVRSNQPQHF
TRBJ2-1 | many | TRBV5-5 | . | TGTGCCAGCAGCTTAGAGACAGTCTCCTACAATGAGCAGTTCTTC | CASSLETVSYNEQFF
TRBJ2-1 | many | TRBV7-9 | . | TGTGCCAGCAGCCTTAAAGCGGCAGAGCAGTTCTTC | CASSLKAAEQFF
TRBJ1-5 | many | TRBV11-2 | . | TGTGCCAGCAGCTTAGGGGTGGCAGAAAATCAGCCCCAGCATTTT | CASSLGVAENQPQHF
TRBJ2-7 | many | TRBV12-3/TRBV12-4 | TRBD2 | TGTGCCAGCAGTGACCCACGGGGGACTAGCGGATACGAGCAGTACTTC | CASSDPRGTSGYEQYF
TRBJ2-3 | many | TRBV4-3 | TRBD2 | TGCGCCAGCAGCCAGGGACTAGCGGGGGGCCTCACAGATACGCAGTATTTT | CASSQGLAGGLTDTQYF
TRBJ1-1 | many | TRBV13 | TRBD1 | TGTGCCAGCAGCTTGACAGGGATACTTGAAGCTTTCTTT | CASSLTGILEAFF
TRBJ2-7 | many | TRBV5-1 | . | TGCGCCAGCAGCCGGGACGCGAGCTCCTACGAGCAGTACTTC | CASSRDASSYEQYF